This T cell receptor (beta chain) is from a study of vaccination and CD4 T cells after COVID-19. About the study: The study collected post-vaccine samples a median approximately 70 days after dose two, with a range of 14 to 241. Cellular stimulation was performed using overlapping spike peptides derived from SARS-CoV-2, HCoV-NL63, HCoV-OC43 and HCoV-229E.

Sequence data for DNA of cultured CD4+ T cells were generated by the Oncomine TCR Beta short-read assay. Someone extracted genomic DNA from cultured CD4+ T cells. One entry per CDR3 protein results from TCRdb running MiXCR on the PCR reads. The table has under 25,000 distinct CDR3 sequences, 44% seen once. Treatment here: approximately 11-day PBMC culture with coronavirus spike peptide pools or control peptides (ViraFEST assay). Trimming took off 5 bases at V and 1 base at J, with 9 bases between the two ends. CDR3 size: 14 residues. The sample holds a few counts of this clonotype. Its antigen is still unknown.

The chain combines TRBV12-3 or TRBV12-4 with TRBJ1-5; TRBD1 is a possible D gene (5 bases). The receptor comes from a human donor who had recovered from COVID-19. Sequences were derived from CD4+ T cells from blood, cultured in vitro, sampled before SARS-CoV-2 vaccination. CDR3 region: CASSRGASNQPQHF. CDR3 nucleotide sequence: TGTGCCAGCAGTAGGGGAGCAAGCAATCAGCCCCAGCATTTT.